Below, one T cell receptor beta chain is given with its context. No cognate antigen has been identified for it. There are no base qualities to consult, and no much larger clone falls within one base. The trial excluded patients who had a history of autoimmune disease or were on systemic immunosuppression. Peripheral blood for TCR sequencing was collected from all dose cohorts at baseline, on cycle 4 day 1, and on cycle 7 day 1. The samples were taken from a phase I, first-in-human, multicenter, open-label dose-escalation trial of ivuxolimab. The trial enrolled adults with locally advanced or metastatic head and neck squamous cell, hepatocellular, melanoma or renal cell carcinoma. Before TCR sequencing, CD4+ T cells and CD8+ T cells from peripheral blood were sorted into separate populations. This sample is drawn from a study of OX40 agonist ivuxolimab in advanced cancers. Regarding the research as a whole: Ivuxolimab was a fully human IgG2 agonistic monoclonal antibody targeting the costimulatory receptor OX40 (CD134). Intravenous ivuxolimab was administered to patients every 2 weeks at six dose levels: 0.01, 0.1, 0.3, 1.5, 3 and 10 mg/kg. Among the approximately 50 dose-escalation patients, approximately 20 had hepatocellular carcinoma, around 15 melanoma, 9 renal cell carcinoma and 9 head and neck cancer. In the dose-escalation cohort, 70% to 90% of patients were male, and the mean age was 60 years with a range of roughly 20 to 79. Patients were allowed to have had prior anti-PD-1, anti-PD-L1 or anti-CTLA-4 therapy, and approximately 40% of the dose-escalation patients had been treated with checkpoint inhibitors. Partial responses occurred in three dose-escalation patients: two with cutaneous melanoma and one with hepatocellular carcinoma. Peripheral TCRbeta sequencing was intended to test whether TCR sequence diversity was altered and clonal T-cell expansion was caused by ivuxolimab. The monotherapy dose-escalation portion (N = 52 patients) of the phase I ivuxolimab trial is reported in the paper.

For sequencing of the TCRbeta CDR3 region, genomic DNA was extracted from the sorted cells. The immunoSEQ Assay was used for sequencing of TCRbeta CDR3 regions. The source is immuneACCESS, and TCRdb retained only in-frame sequences with V and J called. Part of the clones is not carried over; for the studies checked, unresolved V genes explain less than half of this, and the remainder is unexplained. The sample table records under 100,000 clones; approximately 87% of these occur just once. Jointly, the top ten make up roughly 0.8% of the sample. From a lookup of the germline V gene, CDR1 and CDR2 are SGHTA and FQGNSA. Clipping removes 5 bases from V and 2 bases from J, with 8 as the unmatched junction base count. There are 17 amino acids in the CDR3, from cysteine to phenylalanine inclusive. Just CDR3 DNA is preserved here, 51 bases in frame from base 1. What the authors observed across the whole study: In partial responders in the 0.1-3.0 mg/kg groups, normalized peripheral clonal expansion was found to be among the lowest, especially among CD8+ T cells. The antigen specificity of the clonally expanded peripheral T cells was not determined. After ivuxolimab, CD8+ T cells had more expanded clones than CD4+ T cells on average. At doses of 0.1 to 3.0 mg/kg, clonal expansion of both CD4+ and CD8+ blood T cells was observed from baseline to week 6. Low levels of normalized T-cell clonal expansion were also seen in some patients who did not respond.

The sample was CD4+ or CD8+ T cells sorted from blood, taken in a trial of the OX40 agonist ivuxolimab. The rearranged segments are TRBV7-2 and TRBJ2-2, and 10 junction bases match TRBD1. This receptor was identified in an adult with an advanced solid tumor such as melanoma, head and neck, liver or kidney cancer. The DNA reads TGTGCCAGCAGCCCTGGTTTGACAGGGGGCAACACCGGGGAGCTGTTTTTT. This encodes CASSPGLTGGNTGELFF.